This T cell receptor (beta chain) was found in a study of T cell responses to AZD1222 COVID-19 vaccine. Study-wide background: Pooled samples include second doses given at about 4 or 12 weeks.

Measured with immunoSEQ multiplex PCR; TCRdb has only the in-frame clones, and not every one. In the table there are under 80,000 clones, less than 90% of which are singletons. Germline V gives CDR1 LGHNA, CDR2 YSLEER. The ends were cut back, 4 bases at V and 2 bases at J, with 11 bases in the middle. The CDR3 spans 15 residues. This TCR derives from an adult in good health. The chain joins TRBV4-3 to TRBJ2-2; D is unresolved. The sample here was peripheral blood, taken on day 0 of AZD1222 vaccination. CDR3: CASSLDIYNTGELFF. In DNA form, the CDR3 reads TGCGCCAGCAGCCTAGACATCTACAACACCGGGGAGCTGTTTTTT.